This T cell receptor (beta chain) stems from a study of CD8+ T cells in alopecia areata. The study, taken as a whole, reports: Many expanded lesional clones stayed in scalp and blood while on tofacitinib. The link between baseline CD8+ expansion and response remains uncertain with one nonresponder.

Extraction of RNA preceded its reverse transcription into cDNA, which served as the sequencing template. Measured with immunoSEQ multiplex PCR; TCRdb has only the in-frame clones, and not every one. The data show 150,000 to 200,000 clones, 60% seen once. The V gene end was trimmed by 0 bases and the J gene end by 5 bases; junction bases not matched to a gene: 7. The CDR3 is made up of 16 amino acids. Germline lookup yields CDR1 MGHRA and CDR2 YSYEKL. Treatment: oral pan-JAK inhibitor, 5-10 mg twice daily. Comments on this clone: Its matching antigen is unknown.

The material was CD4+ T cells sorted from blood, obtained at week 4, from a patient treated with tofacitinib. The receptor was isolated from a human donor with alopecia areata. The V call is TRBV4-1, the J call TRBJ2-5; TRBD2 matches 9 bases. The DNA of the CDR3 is TGCGCCAGCAGCCAAGAAGGGCGGGGGGGCCTGGAGACCCAGTACTTC. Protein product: CASSQEGRGGLETQYF.